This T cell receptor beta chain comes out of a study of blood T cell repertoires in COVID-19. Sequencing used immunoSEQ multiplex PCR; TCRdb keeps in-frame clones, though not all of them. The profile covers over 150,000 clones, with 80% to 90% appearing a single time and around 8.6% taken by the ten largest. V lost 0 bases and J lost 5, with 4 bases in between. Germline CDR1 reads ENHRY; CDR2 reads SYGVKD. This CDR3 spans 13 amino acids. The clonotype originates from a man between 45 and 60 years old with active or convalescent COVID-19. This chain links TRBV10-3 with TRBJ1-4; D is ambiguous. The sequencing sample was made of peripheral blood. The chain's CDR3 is CAISESQNEKLFF. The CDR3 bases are TGTGCCATCAGTGAGTCCCAGAATGAAAAACTGTTTTTT.